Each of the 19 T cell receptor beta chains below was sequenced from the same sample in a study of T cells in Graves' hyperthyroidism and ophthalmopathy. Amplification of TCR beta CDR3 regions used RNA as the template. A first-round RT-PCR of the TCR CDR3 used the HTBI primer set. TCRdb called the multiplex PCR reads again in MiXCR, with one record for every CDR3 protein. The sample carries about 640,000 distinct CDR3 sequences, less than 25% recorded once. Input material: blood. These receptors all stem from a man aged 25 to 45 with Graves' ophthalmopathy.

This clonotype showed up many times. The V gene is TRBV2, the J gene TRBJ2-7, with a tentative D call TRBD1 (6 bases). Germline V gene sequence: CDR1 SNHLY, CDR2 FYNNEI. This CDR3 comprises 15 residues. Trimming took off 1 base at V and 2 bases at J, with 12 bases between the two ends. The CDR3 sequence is CASSEEGVATYEQYF. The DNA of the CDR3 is TGTGCCAGCAGTGAAGAGGGGGTCGCCACCTACGAGCAGTACTTC.

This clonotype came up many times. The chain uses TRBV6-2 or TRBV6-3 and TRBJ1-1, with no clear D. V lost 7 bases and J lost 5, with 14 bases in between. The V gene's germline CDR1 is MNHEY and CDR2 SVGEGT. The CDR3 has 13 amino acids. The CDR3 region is CASTYRTATEAFF. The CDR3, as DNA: TGTGCCAGCACTTATCGGACGGCTACTGAAGCTTTCTTT.

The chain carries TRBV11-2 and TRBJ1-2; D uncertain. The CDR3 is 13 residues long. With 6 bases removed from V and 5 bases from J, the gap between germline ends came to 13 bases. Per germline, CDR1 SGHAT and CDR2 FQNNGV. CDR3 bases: TGTGCCAGCAGGCGGTCGACGGGATATGGCTACACCTTC. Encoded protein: CASRRSTGYGYTF.

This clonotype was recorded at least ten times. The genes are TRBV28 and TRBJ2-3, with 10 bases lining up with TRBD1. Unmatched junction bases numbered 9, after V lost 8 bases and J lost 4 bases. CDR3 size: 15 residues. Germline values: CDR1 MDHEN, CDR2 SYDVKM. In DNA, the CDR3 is TGTGCCAGCCTCTCTGGGACAGGGGTCCCAGATACGCAGTATTTT. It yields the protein CASLSGTGVPDTQYF.

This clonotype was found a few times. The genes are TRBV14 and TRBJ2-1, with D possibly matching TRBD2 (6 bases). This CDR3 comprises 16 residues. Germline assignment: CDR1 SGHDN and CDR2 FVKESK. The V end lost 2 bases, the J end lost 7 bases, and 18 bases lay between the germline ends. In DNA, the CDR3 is TGTGCCAGCAGCCAATACCTGGAGGGCATAAGGAATGAGCAGTTCTTC. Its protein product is CASSQYLEGIRNEQFF.

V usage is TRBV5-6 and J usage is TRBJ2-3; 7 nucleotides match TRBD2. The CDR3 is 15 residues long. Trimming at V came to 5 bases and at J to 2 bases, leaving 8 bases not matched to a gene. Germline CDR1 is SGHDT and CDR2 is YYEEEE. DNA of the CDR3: TGTGCCAGCAGGTCCACTAGCGTCCCCACAGATACGCAGTATTTT. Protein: CASRSTSVPTDTQYF. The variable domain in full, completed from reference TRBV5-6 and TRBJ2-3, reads DAGVTQSPTHLIKTRGQQVTLRCSPKSGHDTVSWYQQALGQGPQFIFQYYEEEERQRGNFPDRFSGHQFPNYSSELNVNALLLGDSALYLCASRSTSVPTDTQYFGPGTRLTVL.

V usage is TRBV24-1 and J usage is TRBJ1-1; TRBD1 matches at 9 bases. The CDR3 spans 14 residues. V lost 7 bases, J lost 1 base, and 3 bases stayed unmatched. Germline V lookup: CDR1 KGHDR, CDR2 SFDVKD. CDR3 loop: CATRQGAKNTEAFF. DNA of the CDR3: TGTGCCACCAGACAGGGGGCGAAGAACACTGAAGCTTTCTTT.

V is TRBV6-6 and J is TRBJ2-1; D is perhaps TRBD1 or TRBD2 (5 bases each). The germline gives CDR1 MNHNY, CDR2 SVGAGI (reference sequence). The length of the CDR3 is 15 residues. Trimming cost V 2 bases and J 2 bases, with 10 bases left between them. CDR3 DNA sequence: TGTGCCAGCAGTTACGGAAGGGACGCCTACAATGAGCAGTTCTTC. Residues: CASSYGRDAYNEQFF.

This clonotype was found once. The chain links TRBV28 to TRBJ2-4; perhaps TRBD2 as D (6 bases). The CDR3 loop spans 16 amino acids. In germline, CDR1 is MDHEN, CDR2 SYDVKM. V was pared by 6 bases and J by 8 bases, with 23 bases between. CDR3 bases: TGTGCCAGCAGGCCCTCTAGCGCCCATCGCGGGGACATTCAGTACTTC. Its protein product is CASRPSSAHRGDIQYF.

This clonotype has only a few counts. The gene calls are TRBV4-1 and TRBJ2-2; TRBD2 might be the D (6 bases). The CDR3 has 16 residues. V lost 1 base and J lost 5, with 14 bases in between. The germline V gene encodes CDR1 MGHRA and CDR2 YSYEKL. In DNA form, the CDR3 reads TGCGCCAGCAGCCAAGCTGTGGGGGGTGGGACCGGGGAGCTGTTTTTT. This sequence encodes CASSQAVGGGTGELFF.

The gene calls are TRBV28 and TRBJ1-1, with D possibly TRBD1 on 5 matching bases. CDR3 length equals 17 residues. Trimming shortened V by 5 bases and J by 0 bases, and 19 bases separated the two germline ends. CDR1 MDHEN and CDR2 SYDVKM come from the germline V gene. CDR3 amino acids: CASSAIGVRGLNTEAFF. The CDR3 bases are TGTGCCAGCAGTGCGATCGGGGTGAGGGGATTGAACACTGAAGCTTTCTTT.

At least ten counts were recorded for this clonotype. The CDR3 DNA reads TGTGCCTGGACCTTCAGGGGGCTGGAAGCTTTCTTT. Protein: CAWTFRGLEAFF. This sequence joins TRBV30 and TRBJ1-1; 8 bases line up with TRBD1. The germline gives CDR1 GTSNPN, CDR2 SVGIG (reference sequence). The CDR3 is 12 residues long. Losses at the gene ends were 4 bases for V and 8 bases for J; bases not matched to a gene: 6.

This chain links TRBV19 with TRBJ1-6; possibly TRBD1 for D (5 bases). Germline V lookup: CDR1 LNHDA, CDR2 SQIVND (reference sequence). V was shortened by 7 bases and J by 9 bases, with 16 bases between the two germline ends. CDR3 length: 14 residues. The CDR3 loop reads CASKPGGVGSPLHF. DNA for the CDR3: TGTGCCAGTAAACCCGGGGGTGTGGGTTCACCCCTCCACTTT.

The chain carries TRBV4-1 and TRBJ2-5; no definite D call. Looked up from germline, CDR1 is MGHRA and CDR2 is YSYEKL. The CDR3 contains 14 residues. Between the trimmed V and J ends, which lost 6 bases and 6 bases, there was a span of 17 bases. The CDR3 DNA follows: TGCGCCAGCAGTGAGATAAGGGCCCCGAAGACCCAGTACTTC. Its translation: CASSEIRAPKTQYF.

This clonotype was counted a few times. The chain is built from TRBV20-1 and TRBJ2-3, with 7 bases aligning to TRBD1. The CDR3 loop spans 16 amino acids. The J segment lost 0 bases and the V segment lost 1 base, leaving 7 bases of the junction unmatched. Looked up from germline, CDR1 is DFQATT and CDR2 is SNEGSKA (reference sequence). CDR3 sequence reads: CSARGPQGSSTDTQYF. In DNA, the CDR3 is TGCAGTGCTAGAGGTCCACAGGGGTCTAGCACAGATACGCAGTATTTT.

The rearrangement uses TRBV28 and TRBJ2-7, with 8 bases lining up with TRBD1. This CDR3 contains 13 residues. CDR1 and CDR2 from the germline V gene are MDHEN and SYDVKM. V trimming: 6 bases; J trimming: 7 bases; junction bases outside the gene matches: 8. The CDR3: CASRNPGTGEQYF. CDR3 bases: TGTGCCAGCAGGAACCCCGGGACAGGAGAGCAGTACTTC.

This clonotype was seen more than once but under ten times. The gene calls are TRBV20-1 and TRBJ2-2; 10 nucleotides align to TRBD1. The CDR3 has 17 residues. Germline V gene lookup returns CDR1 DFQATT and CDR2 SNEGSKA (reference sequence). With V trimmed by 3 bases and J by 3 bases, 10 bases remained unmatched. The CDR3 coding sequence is TGCAGTGCTAGTCTCTCTGGGGGACAGGGGTACACCGGGGAGCTGTTTTTT. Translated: CSASLSGGQGYTGELFF.

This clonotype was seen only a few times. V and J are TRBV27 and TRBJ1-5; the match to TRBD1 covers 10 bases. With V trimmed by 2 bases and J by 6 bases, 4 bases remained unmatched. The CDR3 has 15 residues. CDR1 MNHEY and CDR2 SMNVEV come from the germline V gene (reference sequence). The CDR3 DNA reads TGTGCCAGCAGTTTAACCGGGACAGGGGTTCAGCCCCAGCATTTT. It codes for CASSLTGTGVQPQHF.

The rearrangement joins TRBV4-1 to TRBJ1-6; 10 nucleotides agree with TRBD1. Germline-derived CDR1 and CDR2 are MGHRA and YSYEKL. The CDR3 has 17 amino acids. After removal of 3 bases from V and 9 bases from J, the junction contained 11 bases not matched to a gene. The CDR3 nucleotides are TGCGCCAGCAGCCAGGATGCGAAGGACAGGGGGAGTTCACCCCTCCACTTT. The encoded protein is CASSQDAKDRGSSPLHF.